There are a few counts of the clone carrying this TCR beta chain. The antigen remains undetermined. The V gene's germline CDR1 is SGHNT and CDR2 YENEEA. V lost 5 bases and J lost 3, with 17 bases in between. CDR3 length: 15 amino acids. The data were obtained in a study of vaccination and CD4 T cells after COVID-19. Whole-study context: Every culture used as a control got a CEFX pool, an HIV-1 Nef pool, or no peptide.

Findings and caveats of the study: Within the convalescent patients, a median roughly 87% of the SARS-CoV-2-reactive clones were ones that appeared only post-vaccination.

Cultured CD4+ T-cell DNA underwent Oncomine TCR Beta short-read sequencing. From CD4+ T cells that had been cultured, genomic DNA was extracted. TCRdb reprocessed the PCR reads via MiXCR and lists one record per CDR3 protein. This table has some 20,000 distinct CDR3 sequences, about 56% appearing once. Regarding treatment: roughly 11-day PBMC culture with coronavirus spike peptide pools or control peptides (ViraFEST assay). Every well contained 1.5 million to 2.5 million PBMCs, which were grown with approximately 10 IU/ml IL-2 and 10 ug/ml peptide pools. The rearrangement links TRBV11-3 to TRBJ2-7, with D possibly called TRBD1 or TRBD2 (5 bases each). Sequenced sample: CD4+ T cells from blood, cultured in vitro. The origin of this receptor is a human donor who had recovered from COVID-19. CDR3 amino acids: CASSPFRDGDYEQYF. For the CDR3, the DNA is TGTGCCAGCAGCCCATTCCGGGACGGAGACTACGAGCAGTACTTC.